The 32 T cell receptor beta chains listed next were all sequenced from one sample in a study of monozygotic twins with inflammatory bowel disease. TCRdb derives one entry per CDR3 protein from the 5' RACE reads, leaving out DNA. The sample is made up of roughly 150,000 distinct CDR3 sequences, and the top ten hold around 2.5% of it. The source material was blood. Receptors were obtained from a human donor with ulcerative colitis or Crohn's disease, or a healthy co-twin of an affected twin (not recorded which).

This chain connects TRBV4-1 to TRBJ2-7; the TCRdb D gene call, TRBD2, has no DNA to confirm it. From germline, CDR1 is MGHRA and CDR2 YSYEKL. The CDR3 runs 15 residues. CDR3 sequence: CASRRDSSLSYEQYF.

The V call is TRBV10-3, the J call TRBJ2-1; the D call of TRBD1 rests on TCRdb alone, since no DNA is present to check it. The CDR3 covers 14 residues. CDR1 ENHRY and CDR2 SYGVKD come from the germline V gene. CDR3 residues: CAIRKTGGNNEQFF.

The rearrangement links TRBV7-9 to TRBJ1-1; no DNA is available, so the TRBD1 call from TCRdb remains unchecked. This CDR3 comprises 15 residues. Germline values: CDR1 SEHNR, CDR2 FQNEAQ (reference sequence). CDR3: CASSLPQGASTEAFF.

The rearrangement uses TRBV5-4 and TRBJ1-2; the D call from TCRdb, TRBD1, cannot be confirmed without DNA. CDR3 length: 17 residues. Per the germline V gene, CDR1 is SGHNT and CDR2 is YYREEE (reference sequence). The CDR3 is CASSPNRTGEMYYGYTF.

V gene TRBV7-3 combines with J gene TRBJ2-3; there is no DNA to check the TCRdb D call of TRBD2. The CDR3 sequence is 15 residues long. Germline lookup yields CDR1 SGHTA and CDR2 FQGTGA. The CDR3 loop is CASSLTSVLADTQYF.

V gene TRBV28 combines with J gene TRBJ2-1; absent DNA, TCRdb's TRBD2 call cannot be checked. This CDR3 is 13 amino acids long. Germline V gene lookup returns CDR1 MDHEN and CDR2 SYDVKM. The CDR3 spells CASSRRGGYEQFF.

J is TRBJ2-1 and V is TRBV5-1. Germline assignment: CDR1 SGHRS and CDR2 YFSETQ. The CDR3 runs to 14 residues. CDR3 sequence: CASSLWTSHNEQFF.

This chain uses TRBV7-3 with TRBJ2-3; lacking DNA, the TRBD2 call made by TCRdb goes unchecked. The CDR3 length is 15 residues. Germline-derived CDR1 and CDR2 are SGHTA and FQGTGA. The CDR3 here is CASSLTGLGTDTQYF.

This sequence joins TRBV5-1 and TRBJ2-3; the TCRdb call, TRBD1, lacks DNA for checking. The CDR3 has 13 residues. The germline CDR1 and CDR2 sequences are SGHRS and YFSETQ. The chain's CDR3 is CASSLTGVDTQYF. The entire variable domain, with the rest obtained from reference TRBV5-1 and TRBJ2-3, is as follows: KAGVTQTPRYLIKTRGQQVTLSCSPISGHRSVSWYQQTPGQGLQFLFEYFSETQRNKGNFPGRFSGRQFSNSRSEMNVSTLELGDSALYLCASSLTGVDTQYFGPGTRLTVL.

The rearrangement joins TRBV6-5 to TRBJ2-5; TCRdb gives TRBD1 as the D gene, but with no DNA this cannot be confirmed. The CDR3 totals 15 residues. CDR1 and CDR2 (germline): MNHEY, SVGAGI. The CDR3: CASSYGTAQQETQYF.

This sequence joins TRBV6-1 and TRBJ2-7; TCRdb returns TRBD1, unconfirmable since there is no DNA. The CDR3 has 14 residues. The V gene's germline CDR1 is MNHNS and CDR2 SASEGT. CDR3 in amino acids: CASSHPFGTPIEYF.

The chain employs TRBV3-1 and TRBJ1-6; there is no DNA to check the TCRdb D call of TRBD1. Looked up from germline, CDR1 is LGHDT and CDR2 is YNNKEL (reference sequence). The CDR3 has 14 residues. The CDR3 spells CASSLVDRDSPLHF.

This chain joins TRBV5-1 and TRBJ2-4. Germline values: CDR1 SGHRS, CDR2 YFSETQ. The CDR3 loop spans 13 amino acids. The CDR3 loop is CASSLESQNIQYF. The complete variable domain, with remaining parts taken from reference TRBV5-1 and TRBJ2-4, reads KAGVTQTPRYLIKTRGQQVTLSCSPISGHRSVSWYQQTPGQGLQFLFEYFSETQRNKGNFPGRFSGRQFSNSRSEMNVSTLELGDSALYLCASSLESQNIQYFGAGTRLSVL.

The chain combines TRBV7-2 with TRBJ2-7. This CDR3 contains 14 residues. Germline values: CDR1 SGHTA, CDR2 FQGNSA. CDR3 in amino acids: CASSGAGGLYEQYF.

The chain is built from TRBV7-9 and TRBJ1-6; TCRdb's D gene call, TRBD1, goes unchecked for lack of DNA. The CDR3 loop spans 15 amino acids. Germline V gene sequence: CDR1 SEHNR, CDR2 FQNEAQ (reference sequence). This CDR3 reads CASSPGQGNNSPLHF.

The chain joins TRBV19 to TRBJ1-2. This CDR3 is built from 13 residues. In germline, CDR1 is LNHDA, CDR2 SQIVND (reference sequence). CDR3: CASSLPSNYGYTF.

J is TRBJ1-2 and V is TRBV29-1; lacking DNA, the TRBD1 call made by TCRdb goes unchecked. From germline, CDR1 is SQVTM and CDR2 ANQGSEA. There are 13 residues in the CDR3. This CDR3 is CSVTGQGAWSYTF.

CDR3 region: CASSQEIHRGAPGEKLFF. V gene TRBV4-2 combines with J gene TRBJ1-4; TCRdb picks TRBD1, but there is no DNA to check that call. The CDR3 runs to 18 residues. In germline, CDR1 is LGHNA, CDR2 YNFKEQ.

The chain employs TRBV18 and TRBJ2-5; TCRdb picks TRBD1, but there is no DNA to check that call. CDR1 and CDR2 from the germline V gene are KGHSH and LQKENI. The CDR3 has 16 residues. CDR3 loop: CASSPPLLGPQETQYF. The full variable domain, with the rest looked up from reference TRBV18 and TRBJ2-5, is NAGVMQNPRHLVRRRGQEARLRCSPMKGHSHVYWYRQLPEEGLKFMVYLQKENIIDESGMPKERFSAEFPKEGPSILRIQQVVRGDSAAYFCASSPPLLGPQETQYFGPGTRLLVL.

This chain joins TRBV7-9 and TRBJ2-3; checking the TCRdb D call of TRBD1 is not possible without DNA. The CDR3 loop spans 16 amino acids. Germline CDR1 reads SEHNR; CDR2 reads FQNEAQ (reference sequence). CDR3 loop: CASRQGWRGSTDTQYF.

The chain combines TRBV20-1 with TRBJ2-3. Germline V gene data show CDR1 as DFQATT and CDR2 as SNEGSKA (reference sequence). The CDR3 contains 12 residues. The CDR3 loop is CSDERSTDTQYF.

The rearrangement links TRBV5-1 to TRBJ2-5; as DNA is missing, the TRBD2 call by TCRdb cannot be tested. In germline, CDR1 is SGHRS, CDR2 YFSETQ. The CDR3 runs 19 residues. CDR3 in amino acids: CASSLAGKAQIPLRETQYF.

This sequence joins TRBV7-9 and TRBJ2-7. The CDR3 extends over 14 amino acids. The germline gives CDR1 SEHNR, CDR2 FQNEAQ (reference sequence). CDR3 amino acids: CASSLGGYSYEQYF. Supplemented by reference TRBV7-9 and TRBJ2-7, the full variable domain reads DTGVSQNPRHKITKRGQNVTFRCDPISEHNRLYWYRQTLGQGPEFLTYFQNEAQLEKSRLLSDRFSAERPKGSFSTLEIQRTEQGDSAMYLCASSLGGYSYEQYFGPGTRLTVT.

The J gene is TRBJ2-5, the V gene TRBV9. CDR3 size: 14 residues. The germline V gene has CDR1 SGDLS and CDR2 YYNGEE. The CDR3: CASSLAINQETQYF.

This chain links TRBV20-1 with TRBJ2-5; TCRdb calls TRBD2, which cannot be checked without DNA. Germline V gene lookup returns CDR1 DFQATT and CDR2 SNEGSKA (reference sequence). The CDR3 has 12 residues. The CDR3 loop reads CSARDFTATQYF.

The chain couples TRBV9 to TRBJ2-1; TCRdb's D gene call, TRBD1, goes unchecked for lack of DNA. The CDR3 spans 17 residues. Germline V gene sequence: CDR1 SGDLS, CDR2 YYNGEE. CDR3 protein: CASSVAGGTNSYNEQFF.

The chain employs TRBV29-1 and TRBJ2-5; as DNA is missing, the TRBD1 call by TCRdb cannot be tested. The CDR3 length is 13 residues. Germline V CDR1 and CDR2: SQVTM, ANQGSEA. The CDR3: CSVRPFGGETQYF.

The chain has TRBV18 and TRBJ1-1; TCRdb picks TRBD1, but there is no DNA to check that call. The CDR3 loop spans 15 amino acids. Germline assignment: CDR1 KGHSH and CDR2 LQKENI. The CDR3 sequence: CASSPTSGQGTEAFF.

This sequence joins TRBV7-2 and TRBJ2-7. The CDR3 is 12 residues long. CDR1 and CDR2 (germline): SGHTA, FQGNSA. The CDR3 loop is CASSLQAYEQYF.

This chain links TRBV6-5 with TRBJ1-6. In germline, CDR1 is MNHEY, CDR2 SVGAGI. The CDR3 has 13 amino acids. This chain's CDR3 is CASSYQNNSPLHF.

The chain has TRBV7-2 and TRBJ1-6. Germline V gene sequence: CDR1 SGHTA, CDR2 FQGNSA. There are 17 residues in the CDR3. CDR3 protein: CASSVSMTPGYNSPLHF.

This chain's CDR3 is CASSLEVLPSSGANVLTF. This chain joins TRBV7-8 and TRBJ2-6. This CDR3 is built from 18 residues. Germline V gene sequence: CDR1 SGHVS, CDR2 FQNEAQ. Drawing the rest from reference TRBV7-8 and TRBJ2-6, the complete variable domain is GAGVSQSPRYKVAKRGQDVALRCDPISGHVSLFWYQQALGQGPEFLTYFQNEAQLDKSGLPSDRFFAERPEGSVSTLKIQRTQQEDSAVYLCASSLEVLPSSGANVLTFGAGSRLTVL.